Below, 13 T cell receptor beta chains from the same sample are listed, as sequenced in a study of Ad26.COV2.S vaccination and SARS-CoV-2 variants. Sequenced by immunoSEQ multiplex PCR; TCRdb stores in-frame clones only, minus some. In the table there are over 400,000 clones, less than 95% of which are singletons. Indicated treatment: some 20 received Ad26.COV2.S at low or high dose, single or two shots; about 5 received placebo; per-sample allocation not given. Collection of the samples took place on day 63 after the first injection of vaccine or placebo. The sequences come from peripheral blood, collected in a trial of Ad26.COV2.S vaccine versus placebo. These receptors all come from a person aged 18-60 years who received the Ad26.COV2.S COVID-19 vaccine or a placebo.

The rearrangement links TRBV7-2 to TRBJ1-6, with D uncertain. V shed 1 base and J shed 7 bases, with 14 bases lying between them. The CDR3 runs to 16 residues. Germline V lookup: CDR1 SGHTA, CDR2 FQGNSA. CDR3 loop: CASSLGSAYTNSPLHF. CDR3 in DNA: TGTGCCAGCAGCTTAGGGTCGGCCTACACGAATTCACCCCTCCACTTT.

This chain joins TRBV5-4 and TRBJ2-1, with a tentative D call TRBD1 (5 bases). V was clipped by 2 bases and J by 3 bases, with 12 bases between them. CDR1 and CDR2 (germline): SGHNT, YYREEE (reference sequence). The CDR3 contains 15 residues. The CDR3 region is CASSFGLDSYNEQFF. CDR3 sequence (DNA): TGTGCCAGCAGCTTTGGGCTAGACAGCTACAATGAGCAGTTCTTC.

J is TRBJ2-6 and V is TRBV29-1; the D is unclear. CDR3 length: 13 amino acids. V was cut by 5 bases and J by 1 base, with 6 bases left in between. Germline-derived CDR1 and CDR2 are SQVTM and ANQGSEA. This CDR3 reads CSVLASGANVLTF. CDR3 nucleotides: TGCAGCGTTTTGGCATCTGGGGCCAACGTCCTGACTTTC.

The V gene is TRBV28, the J gene TRBJ2-7; maybe TRBD1 (6 bases). The CDR3 totals 17 residues. V was trimmed by 5 bases and J by 3 bases, leaving 23 bases between them. CDR1 and CDR2 (germline): MDHEN, SYDVKM. In nucleotides, the CDR3 is TGTGCCAGCAGTGTTAAGACAGGCAGCCCCCTTGGCTACGAGCAGTACTTC. Its translation is CASSVKTGSPLGYEQYF.

This clone was counted once. Other DNA sequences within the sample encode an identical CDR3. The chain has TRBV24-1 and TRBJ2-7; D unresolved. The CDR3 has 11 residues. The V end lost 3 bases, the J end lost 2 bases, and 1 base lay between the germline ends. The germline gives CDR1 KGHDR, CDR2 SFDVKD. The CDR3 spells CATSDTYEQYF. CDR3 DNA: TGTGCCACCAGTGATACCTACGAGCAGTACTTC.

The genes are TRBV18 and TRBJ2-6; possibly TRBD1 or TRBD2 for D (5 bases each). Per the germline V gene, CDR1 is KGHSH and CDR2 is LQKENI. With 6 bases removed from V and 0 bases from J, the gap between germline ends came to 9 bases. This CDR3 is built from 15 residues. The CDR3 loop is CASSGTRSGANVLTF. In DNA form, the CDR3 reads TGTGCCAGCTCCGGGACGCGCTCTGGGGCCAACGTCCTGACTTTC.

This clone has just a few counts. The rearrangement joins TRBV7-9 to TRBJ1-4; no firm D call. The germline V and J ends were trimmed by 5 bases and 8 bases, with 21 bases remaining between them. Germline CDR1 and CDR2: SEHNR and FQNEAQ (reference sequence). This CDR3 is built from 16 residues. The CDR3 loop reads CASSPSGREEREKLFF. For the CDR3, the DNA is TGTGCCAGCAGCCCCTCTGGGAGGGAGGAGAGAGAAAAACTGTTTTTT.

V usage is TRBV6-5 and J usage is TRBJ1-1; the D gene is possibly TRBD1 (6 bases). The V and J ends lost 0 bases and 4 bases respectively, with 12 bases between them. The CDR3 consists of 15 residues. The germline V gene has CDR1 MNHEY and CDR2 SVGAGI. The CDR3 nucleotides are TGTGCCAGCAGTTACTCGTCCCGGGGGCCCACTGAAGCTTTCTTT. Translating gives CASSYSSRGPTEAFF.

The J gene is TRBJ2-5, the V gene TRBV15; TRBD1 agrees at 10 bases. CDR1 is LNHNV, CDR2 YYDKDF, per germline (reference sequence). The CDR3 is 16 residues long. V lost 5 bases to trimming and J lost 1 base; unmatched junction nucleotides: 7. CDR3 protein: CATSVRDRGLQETQYF. DNA for the CDR3: TGTGCCACCAGCGTCCGGGACAGGGGACTCCAAGAGACCCAGTACTTC.

The chain is built from TRBV27 and TRBJ1-6; possible D gene TRBD1, 5 bases. Trimming stripped 3 bases from V and 9 bases from J, with 12 bases between. Germline assignment: CDR1 MNHEY and CDR2 SMNVEV (reference sequence). This CDR3 has 14 amino acids. As DNA, the CDR3 is TGTGCCAGCAGTTTGGGGCAGGGTGGTTCACCCCTCCACTTT. It codes for CASSLGQGGSPLHF.

J is TRBJ2-1 and V is TRBV18; TRBD1 aligns across 7 bases. In germline, CDR1 is KGHSH, CDR2 LQKENI. The CDR3 has 15 amino acids. Trimming at V came to 0 bases and at J to 7 bases, leaving 6 bases not matched to a gene. CDR3 sequence: CASSPPWTGRNEQFF. The CDR3 DNA sequence: TGTGCCAGCTCACCACCGTGGACAGGTCGGAATGAGCAGTTCTTC.

The rearrangement uses TRBV5-1 and TRBJ1-1, with D perhaps matching TRBD1 (5 bases). V dropped 0 bases and J dropped 0 bases, with 9 bases sitting between them. The germline gives CDR1 SGHRS, CDR2 YFSETQ. The CDR3 extends over 15 amino acids. As DNA, the CDR3 is TGCGCCAGCAGCTTGGTTCAGGGTCTGAACACTGAAGCTTTCTTT. This gives the protein CASSLVQGLNTEAFF. Looking up the rest from reference TRBV5-1 and TRBJ1-1 gives the full variable domain: KAGVTQTPRYLIKTRGQQVTLSCSPISGHRSVSWYQQTPGQGLQFLFEYFSETQRNKGNFPGRFSGRQFSNSRSEMNVSTLELGDSALYLCASSLVQGLNTEAFFGQGTRLTVV.

V is TRBV28 and J is TRBJ2-2; D perhaps matches TRBD2 (5 bases). The V gene lost 9 bases and the J gene lost 4 bases, with 21 bases spanning the gap. Per the germline V gene, CDR1 is MDHEN and CDR2 is SYDVKM. The CDR3 sequence is 16 residues long. CDR3 sequence reads: CASKPTETGSTGELFF. DNA for the CDR3: TGTGCCAGTAAACCGACGGAGACGGGAAGCACCGGGGAGCTGTTTTTT.